This T cell receptor beta chain comes out of a study of regulatory T cells in long-lasting Graves disease (dated by TCRdb to about 2021). Broadly, across the study: To count as having persistent Graves' disease, a patient had to have received antithyroid drug treatment for over 5 years with TSH receptor autoantibodies remaining persistently positive. This study used TCR sequencing and RNA sequencing of peripheral blood to compare persistent Graves' disease patients against newly diagnosed Graves' disease patients. The study was registered as a clinical trial and conducted in China. A total of roughly 33 samples were covered by TCR sequencing, comprising 13 persistent and around 20 newly diagnosed Graves' disease patients. Antithyroid drugs had been taken for around 9.8 years on average by persistent Graves' disease patients in the clinical cohort.

In regard to this clonotype: Its binding antigen is unknown. No quality values exist for individual bases; no much larger clone is one base distant.

From its cysteine to its phenylalanine, the CDR3 spans 14 amino acids. The read is trimmed to its CDR3 DNA, 42 bases read in frame from base 1. Trimming costs V 5 bases and J 1 base, and their ends lie 9 bases apart. The germline V gene (reference sequence) supplies CDR1 MNHEY and CDR2 SMNVEV. Library preparation used multiplex PCR. Sequencing took place on an Illumina HiSeq 4000. To build TCR beta libraries, CDR3 regions were amplified by Arm-PCR using iRepertoire HTBI primers. PCR products were gel purified before sequencing. The study's own analysis went as follows. Across samples, fewer than 70 TRBV and roughly 15 TRBJ segments were identified and used for gene usage analysis of CDR3 amino acid clonotypes. Filtered high-quality paired reads were merged into contigs using COPE and FqMerger. BLAST was used to align contigs to IMGT TRBV, TRBD and TRBJ reference genes, and CDR3 was defined according to IMGT. Any clonotype with a frequency above 0.1% was counted as a highly expanded clone. Repertoire diversity was measured by Shannon entropy, and V-J evenness by the Gini coefficient. A clonotype was considered public if more than one individual shared it. In-frame beta chains were kept once TCRdb had trimmed the public reads at Q25 with fastp and called clones with MiXCR. Each entry is one CDR3 protein sequence, shown with its most common DNA and genes. The V and J calls shown here were made by TCRdb, not taken from the authors' results. In all, the sample holds 400,000 to 500,000 distinct CDR3 sequences, and 20% to 25% of those were seen once. The ten biggest clones cover about 13% of the sample.

Broader findings and caveats from the paper: As a limitation, the authors acknowledged that the small sample size may reduce accuracy. Compared with newly diagnosed patients, persistent Graves' disease patients had lower TCR Shannon entropy and fewer highly expanded clones, which suggests clonal expansion. More public clonotypes were shared among persistent patients (under 3,000) than among newly diagnosed patients (roughly 1,000). Sequencing and analysis were restricted to the TCR beta chain. Because the primary lesion, thyroid tissue, could not be accessed, the study looked at peripheral blood alone. Persistent disease showed preferential use of TRBV28, TRBJ1-2 and TRBJ2-5, whereas newly diagnosed disease favored TRBV20-1 and TRBJ2-1.

The sample's time point label, decoded: persistent/refractory GD, antithyroid drugs over 5 years with positive TRAb. For both TCR sequencing and RNA sequencing, RNA was extracted from PBMCs using TRIzol. The diagnosis of Graves' disease followed American Thyroid Association guidelines. Patients were recruited from an endocrinology department in Xi'an, China. Each patient gave 7.5 to 10 milliliters of peripheral blood, collected in an EDTA anticoagulant tube. PBMCs were isolated by Ficoll Paque Plus density gradient separation without further T cell sorting. An Agilent 2100 Bioanalyzer and agarose gel were used to check RNA quality, and a NanoDrop 2000 was used to measure RNA concentration.

In this chain, TRBV27 is recombined with TRBJ1-3, with the D gene not confidently named. The sequence came from a female donor with Graves disease. The material was peripheral blood mononuclear cells (PBMCs), obtained when the disease was refractory, from a patient treated with antithyroid drugs. At the DNA level, the sequence is TGTGCCAGCAGTCCTGACTTTTCTGGAAACACCATATATTTT. Its protein product is CASSPDFSGNTIYF.